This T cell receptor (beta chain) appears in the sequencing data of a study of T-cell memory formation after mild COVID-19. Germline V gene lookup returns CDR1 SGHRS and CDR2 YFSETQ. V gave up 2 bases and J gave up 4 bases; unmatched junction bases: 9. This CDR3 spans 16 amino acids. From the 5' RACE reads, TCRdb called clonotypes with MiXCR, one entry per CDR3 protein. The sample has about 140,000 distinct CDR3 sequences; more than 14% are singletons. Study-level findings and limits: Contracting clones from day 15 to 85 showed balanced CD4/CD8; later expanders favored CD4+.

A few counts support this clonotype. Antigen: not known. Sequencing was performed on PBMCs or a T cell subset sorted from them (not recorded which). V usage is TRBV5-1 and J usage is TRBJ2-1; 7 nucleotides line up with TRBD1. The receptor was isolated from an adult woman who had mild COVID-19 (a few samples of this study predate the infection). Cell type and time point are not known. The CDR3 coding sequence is TGCGCCAGCAGCTTAACAGGGGACACAACATACAATGAGCAGTTCTTC. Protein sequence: CASSLTGDTTYNEQFF. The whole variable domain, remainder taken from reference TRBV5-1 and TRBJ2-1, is KAGVTQTPRYLIKTRGQQVTLSCSPISGHRSVSWYQQTPGQGLQFLFEYFSETQRNKGNFPGRFSGRQFSNSRSEMNVSTLELGDSALYLCASSLTGDTTYNEQFFGPGTRLTVL.